This entry describes one T cell receptor beta chain. What it binds is not known. This specimen comes from a study of cytomegalovirus exposure and HLA in healthy donors. Background on the study: The roughly 700 first-cohort repertoires shared a platform with the approximately 110 validation repertoires, as reported in a later analysis.

Per the germline V gene, CDR1 is MNHNS and CDR2 is SASEGT. The CDR3 extends over 15 amino acids. V shed 5 bases, J shed 5 bases, and the junction held 9 bases outside the gene matches. Study results and limitations: Testing in vitro showed a few CMV-associated chains specific for CMV antigens. The tendency of first-cohort TCR clusters to co-occur in the roughly 110 validation repertoires emerged from a later analysis. Investigators reported under 200 TCR beta chains as tied to cytomegalovirus.

The data were produced by immunoSEQ multiplex PCR, yet TCRdb's version contains in-frame clones alone and is incomplete. This sample yields under 85,000 clones, of which roughly 95% are seen a single time; approximately 3.5% belongs to the top ten. V and J are TRBV6-1 and TRBJ2-7; TRBD1 matches 10 bases. The origin of this receptor is a woman aged 18-29 years in good health and CMV-seropositive. The sequenced sample consisted of PBMCs. The CDR3: CASSMKGQGIDEQYF. The CDR3 DNA is TGTGCCAGCAGTATGAAGGGACAGGGGATCGACGAGCAGTACTTC.